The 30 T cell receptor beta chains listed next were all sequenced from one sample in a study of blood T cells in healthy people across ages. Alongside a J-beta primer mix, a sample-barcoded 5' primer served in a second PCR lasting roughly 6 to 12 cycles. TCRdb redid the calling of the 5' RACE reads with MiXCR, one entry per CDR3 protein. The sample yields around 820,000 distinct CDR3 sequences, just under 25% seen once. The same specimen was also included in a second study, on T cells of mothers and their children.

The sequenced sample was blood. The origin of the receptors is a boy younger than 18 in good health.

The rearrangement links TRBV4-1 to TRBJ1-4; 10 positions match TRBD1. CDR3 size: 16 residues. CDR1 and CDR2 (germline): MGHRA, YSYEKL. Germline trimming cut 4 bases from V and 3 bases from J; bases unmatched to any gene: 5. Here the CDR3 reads CASSRQGASANEKLFF. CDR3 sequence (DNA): TGCGCCAGCAGCCGACAGGGGGCGTCGGCTAATGAAAAACTGTTTTTT.

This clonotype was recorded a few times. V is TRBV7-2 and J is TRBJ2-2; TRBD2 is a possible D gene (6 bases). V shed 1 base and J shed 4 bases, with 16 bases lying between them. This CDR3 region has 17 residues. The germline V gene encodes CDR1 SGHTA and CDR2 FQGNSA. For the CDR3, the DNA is TGTGCCAGCAGCTTAGGACATCCTAGCGCACCCACCGGGGAGCTGTTTTTT. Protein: CASSLGHPSAPTGELFF.

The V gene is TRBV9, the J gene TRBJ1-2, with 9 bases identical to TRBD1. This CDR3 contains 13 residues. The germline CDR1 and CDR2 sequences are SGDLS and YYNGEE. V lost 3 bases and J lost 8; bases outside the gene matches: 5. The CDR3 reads CASSGGTGLGYTF. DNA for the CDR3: TGTGCCAGCAGCGGCGGGACAGGGTTAGGCTACACCTTC.

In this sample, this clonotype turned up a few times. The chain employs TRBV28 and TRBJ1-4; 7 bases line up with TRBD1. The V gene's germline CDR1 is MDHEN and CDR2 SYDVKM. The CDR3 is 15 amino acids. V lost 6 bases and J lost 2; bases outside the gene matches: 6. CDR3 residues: CASRTGPATNEKLFF. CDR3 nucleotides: TGTGCCAGCAGGACAGGGCCGGCTACTAATGAAAAACTGTTTTTT. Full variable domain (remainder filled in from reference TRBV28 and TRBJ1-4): DVKVTQSSRYLVKRTGEKVFLECVQDMDHENMFWYRQDPGLGLRLIYFSYDVKMKEKGDIPEGYSVSREKKERFSLILESASTNQTSMYLCASRTGPATNEKLFFGSGTQLSVL.

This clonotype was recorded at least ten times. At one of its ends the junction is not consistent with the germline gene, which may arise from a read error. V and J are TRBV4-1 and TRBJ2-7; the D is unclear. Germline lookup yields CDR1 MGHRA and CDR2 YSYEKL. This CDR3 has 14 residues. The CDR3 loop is CASSQVGSSYEQYF. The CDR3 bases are TGTGCCAGCAGCCAGGTGGGCAGCTCCTACGAGCAGTACTTC.

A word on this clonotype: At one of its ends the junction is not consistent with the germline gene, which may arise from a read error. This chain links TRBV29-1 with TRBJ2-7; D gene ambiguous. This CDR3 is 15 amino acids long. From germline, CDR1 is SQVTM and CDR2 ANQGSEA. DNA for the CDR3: TGCAGCGTTGGGGCCGACCGTAACCCCTCCTCCGAGCAGTACTTC. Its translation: CSVGADRNPSSEQYF.

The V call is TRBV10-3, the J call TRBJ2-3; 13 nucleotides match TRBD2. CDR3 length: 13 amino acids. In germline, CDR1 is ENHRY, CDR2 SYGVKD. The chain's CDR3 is CAGGLAGADTQYF. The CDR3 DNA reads TGTGCAGGAGGACTAGCGGGAGCGGATACGCAGTATTTT.

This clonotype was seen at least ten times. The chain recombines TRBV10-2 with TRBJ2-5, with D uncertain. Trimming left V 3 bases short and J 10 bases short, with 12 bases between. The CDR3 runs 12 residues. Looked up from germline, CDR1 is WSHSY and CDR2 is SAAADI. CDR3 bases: TGCGCCAGCAGTGATCCGGATGGGATCCAGTACTTC. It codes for CASSDPDGIQYF.

CDR3 sequence: CASRRAALESNQPQHF. The CDR3 DNA reads TGTGCCAGCAGACGCGCAGCCCTAGAAAGCAATCAGCCCCAGCATTTT. The chain combines TRBV6-2 or TRBV6-3 with TRBJ1-5, with D hard to call. Germline CDR1 reads MNHEY; CDR2 reads SVGEGT. There are 16 residues in the CDR3. Trimming took off 6 bases at V and 1 base at J, with 16 bases between the two ends.

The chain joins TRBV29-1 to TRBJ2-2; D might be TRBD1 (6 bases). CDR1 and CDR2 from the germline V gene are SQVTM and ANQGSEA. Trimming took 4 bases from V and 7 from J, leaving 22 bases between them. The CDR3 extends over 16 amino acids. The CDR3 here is CSVVPTPDIGGGELFF. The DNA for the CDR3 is TGCAGCGTTGTTCCGACTCCAGATATAGGGGGCGGGGAGCTGTTTTTT.

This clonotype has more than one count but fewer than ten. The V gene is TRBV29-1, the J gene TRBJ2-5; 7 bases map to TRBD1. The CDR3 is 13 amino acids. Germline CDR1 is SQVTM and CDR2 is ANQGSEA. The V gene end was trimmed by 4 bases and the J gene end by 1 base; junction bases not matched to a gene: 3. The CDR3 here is CSVARQGQETQYF. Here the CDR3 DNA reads TGCAGCGTTGCCCGACAGGGCCAAGAGACCCAGTACTTC.

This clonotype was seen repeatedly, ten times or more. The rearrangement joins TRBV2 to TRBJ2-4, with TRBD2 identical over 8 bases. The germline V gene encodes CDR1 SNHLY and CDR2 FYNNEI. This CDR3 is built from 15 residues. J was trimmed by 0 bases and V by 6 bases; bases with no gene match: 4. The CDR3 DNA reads TGTGCCAGCAGGATAGCGGGACTAGCCAAAAACATTCAGTACTTC. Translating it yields CASRIAGLAKNIQYF.

The CDR3 is CSVEVGSSGRYTDTQYF. The CDR3 DNA follows: TGCAGCGTTGAAGTGGGGTCTAGCGGAAGATACACAGATACGCAGTATTTT. The V call is TRBV29-1, the J call TRBJ2-3, with 7 bases lining up with TRBD2. Germline CDR1 reads SQVTM; CDR2 reads ANQGSEA. With 1 base clipped from V and 2 bases from J, the junction kept 12 bases outside the gene matches. This CDR3 spans 17 amino acids.

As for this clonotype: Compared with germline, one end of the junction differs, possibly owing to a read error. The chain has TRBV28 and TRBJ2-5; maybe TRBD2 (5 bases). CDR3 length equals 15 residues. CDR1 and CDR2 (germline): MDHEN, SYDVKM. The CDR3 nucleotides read TGTGCCAGCAGTTTTGAGGACGGGATACAAGAGACTCAGTACTTC. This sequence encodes CASSFEDGIQETQYF.

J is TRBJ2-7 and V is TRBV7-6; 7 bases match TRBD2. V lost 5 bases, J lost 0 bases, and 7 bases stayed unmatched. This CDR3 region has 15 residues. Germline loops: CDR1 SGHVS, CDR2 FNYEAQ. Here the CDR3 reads CASSKWAGDSYEQYF. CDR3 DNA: TGTGCCAGCAGCAAATGGGCGGGAGACTCCTACGAGCAGTACTTC.

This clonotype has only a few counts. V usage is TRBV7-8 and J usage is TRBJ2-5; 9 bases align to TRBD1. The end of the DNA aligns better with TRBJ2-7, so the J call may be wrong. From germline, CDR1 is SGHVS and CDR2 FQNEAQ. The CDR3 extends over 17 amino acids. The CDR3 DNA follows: TGTGCCAGCAGCCCGATGACAGGGGGTCTTGGGTCCCACGAGCAGTACTTC. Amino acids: CASSPMTGGLGSHEQYF.

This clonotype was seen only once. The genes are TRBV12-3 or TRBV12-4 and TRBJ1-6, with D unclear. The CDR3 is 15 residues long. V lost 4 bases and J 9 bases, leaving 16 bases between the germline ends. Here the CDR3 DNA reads TGTGCCAGCAGTTCCCCCCTCGGGGTTAGTTCACCCCTCCACTTT. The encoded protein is CASSSPLGVSSPLHF.

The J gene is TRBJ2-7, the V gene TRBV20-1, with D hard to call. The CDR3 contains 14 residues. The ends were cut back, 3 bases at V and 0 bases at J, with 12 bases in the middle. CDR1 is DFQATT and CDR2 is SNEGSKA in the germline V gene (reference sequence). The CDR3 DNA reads TGCAGTGCTAGGGGCAGCCAGAGCTCCTACGAGCAGTACTTC. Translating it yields CSARGSQSSYEQYF.

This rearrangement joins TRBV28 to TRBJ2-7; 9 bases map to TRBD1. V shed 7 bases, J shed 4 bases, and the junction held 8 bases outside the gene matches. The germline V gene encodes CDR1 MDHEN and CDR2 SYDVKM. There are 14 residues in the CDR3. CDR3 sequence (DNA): TGTGCCAGCAACCCCCCGGGACAGGGTTACGAGCAGTACTTC. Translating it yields CASNPPGQGYEQYF.

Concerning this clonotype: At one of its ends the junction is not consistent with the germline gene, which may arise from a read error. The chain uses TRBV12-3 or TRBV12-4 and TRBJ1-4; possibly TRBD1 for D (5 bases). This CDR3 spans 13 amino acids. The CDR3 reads CASSPGGFEKLVF. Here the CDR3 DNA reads TGTGCCAGCAGCCCCGGGGGTTTTGAAAAACTGGTTTTT.

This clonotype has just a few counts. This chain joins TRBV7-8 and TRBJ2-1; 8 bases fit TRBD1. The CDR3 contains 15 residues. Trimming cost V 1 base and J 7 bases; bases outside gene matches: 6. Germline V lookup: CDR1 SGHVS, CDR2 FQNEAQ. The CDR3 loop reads CASSLGTGIGNEQFF. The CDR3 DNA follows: TGTGCCAGCAGCTTAGGGACAGGGATAGGAAATGAGCAGTTCTTC.

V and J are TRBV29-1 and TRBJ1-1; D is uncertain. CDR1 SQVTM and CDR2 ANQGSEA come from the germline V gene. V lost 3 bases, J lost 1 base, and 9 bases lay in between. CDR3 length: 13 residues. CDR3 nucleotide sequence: TGCAGCGTTGAGGCCCAATCGAACACTGAAGCTTTCTTT. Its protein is CSVEAQSNTEAFF.

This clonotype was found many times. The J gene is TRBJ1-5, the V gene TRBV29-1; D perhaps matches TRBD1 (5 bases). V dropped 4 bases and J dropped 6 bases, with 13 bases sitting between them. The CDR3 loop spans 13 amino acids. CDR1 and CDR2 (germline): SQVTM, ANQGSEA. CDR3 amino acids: CSVGAGIGQPQHF. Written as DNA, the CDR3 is TGCAGCGTTGGGGCAGGGATCGGTCAGCCCCAGCATTTT.

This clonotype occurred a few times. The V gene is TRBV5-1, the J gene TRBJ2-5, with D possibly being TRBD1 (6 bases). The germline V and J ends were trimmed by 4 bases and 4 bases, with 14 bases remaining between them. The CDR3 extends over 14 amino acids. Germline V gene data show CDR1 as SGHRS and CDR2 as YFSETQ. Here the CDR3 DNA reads TGCGCCAGCAGCGTTACAGGGACGGGAGAGACCCAGTACTTC. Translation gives CASSVTGTGETQYF. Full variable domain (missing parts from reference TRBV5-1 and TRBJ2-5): KAGVTQTPRYLIKTRGQQVTLSCSPISGHRSVSWYQQTPGQGLQFLFEYFSETQRNKGNFPGRFSGRQFSNSRSEMNVSTLELGDSALYLCASSVTGTGETQYFGPGTRLLVL.

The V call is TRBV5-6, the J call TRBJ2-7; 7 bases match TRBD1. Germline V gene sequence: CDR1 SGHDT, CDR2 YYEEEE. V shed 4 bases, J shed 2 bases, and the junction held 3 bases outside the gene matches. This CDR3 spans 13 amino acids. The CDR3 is CASSRGTAYEQYF. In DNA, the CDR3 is TGTGCCAGCAGCAGAGGGACAGCCTACGAGCAGTACTTC.

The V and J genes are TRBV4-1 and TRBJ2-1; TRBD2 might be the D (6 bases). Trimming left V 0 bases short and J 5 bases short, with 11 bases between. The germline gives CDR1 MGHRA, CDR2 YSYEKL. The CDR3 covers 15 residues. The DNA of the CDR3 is TGCGCCAGCAGCCAAGAATCGGCGGGAAACAATGAGCAGTTCTTC. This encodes CASSQESAGNNEQFF.

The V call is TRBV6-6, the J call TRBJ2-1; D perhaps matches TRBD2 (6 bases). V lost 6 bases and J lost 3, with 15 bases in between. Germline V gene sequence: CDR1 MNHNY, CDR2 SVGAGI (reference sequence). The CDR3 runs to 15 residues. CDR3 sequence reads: CASRRDSNVYNEQFF. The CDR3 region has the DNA TGTGCCAGCAGAAGGGACTCCAACGTCTACAATGAGCAGTTCTTC.

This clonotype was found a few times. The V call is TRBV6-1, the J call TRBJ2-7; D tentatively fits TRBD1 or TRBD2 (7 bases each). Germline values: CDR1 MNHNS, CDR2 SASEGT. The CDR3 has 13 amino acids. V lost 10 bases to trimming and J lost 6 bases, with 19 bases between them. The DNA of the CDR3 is TGTGCCACCAGGGGGGGTTGGGGCCTCGAGCAGTACTTC. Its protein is CATRGGWGLEQYF.

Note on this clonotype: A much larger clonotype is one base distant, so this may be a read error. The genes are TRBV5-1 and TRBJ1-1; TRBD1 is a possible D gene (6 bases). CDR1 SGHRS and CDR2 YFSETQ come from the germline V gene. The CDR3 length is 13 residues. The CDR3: CGSSLAGDTEAFF. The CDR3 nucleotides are TGCGGCAGCAGCTTGGCAGGGGACACTGAAGCTTTCTTT.

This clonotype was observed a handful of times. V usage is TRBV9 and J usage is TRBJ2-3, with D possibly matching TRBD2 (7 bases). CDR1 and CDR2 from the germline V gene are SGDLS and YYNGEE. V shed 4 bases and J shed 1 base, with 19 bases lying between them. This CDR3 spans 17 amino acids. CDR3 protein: CASSLGTSLAGTDTQYF. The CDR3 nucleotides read TGTGCCAGCAGCCTGGGGACATCCCTAGCGGGCACAGATACGCAGTATTTT.